The 12 T cell receptor beta chains presented below share a single source sample, sequenced in a study of cytomegalovirus exposure and HLA in healthy donors (dated by TCRdb to 2017 to 2019). Library construction relied on the immunoSEQ multiplex PCR assay. For the multiplex PCR, a mixture combining 60 forward primers for TCR Vbeta segments and 13 reverse primers for TCR Jbeta segments was used. This immuneACCESS table, as held by TCRdb, lists in-frame sequences with V and J called but not all clones. Of the missing ones, under half trace to an unresolved V gene in checked studies; the others have no known cause. The sample has some 99,000 clones on record, roughly four fifths of them singletons. About 8.3% of the sample belongs to the ten largest clones. Source material: PBMCs. All receptors derive from a female donor in good health and CMV-seronegative.

The chain couples TRBV7-2 to TRBJ2-6; D unclear. Germline assignment: CDR1 SGHTA and CDR2 FQGNSA. V lost 1 base and J lost 0, with 7 bases in between. The CDR3 totals 16 residues. CDR3 residues: CASSLGPHSGANVLTF. The CDR3 bases are TGTGCCAGCAGCTTAGGGCCGCACTCTGGGGCCAACGTCCTGACTTTC.

This rearrangement joins TRBV6-6 to TRBJ1-5; possible D gene TRBD1, 5 bases. Trimming removed 2 bases from V and 4 bases from J, with 12 bases in between. This CDR3 spans 15 amino acids. Germline assignment: CDR1 MNHNY and CDR2 SVGAGI (reference sequence). The CDR3 loop is CASSYGGGRNQPQHF. The CDR3 DNA reads TGTGCCAGCAGTTACGGGGGGGGACGAAATCAGCCCCAGCATTTT.

The CDR3 coding sequence is TGTGCCAGCAGTACAGGGGGTGGAAATGAAAAACTGTTTTTT. Its protein product is CASSTGGGNEKLFF. V and J are TRBV7-2 and TRBJ1-4, with TRBD1 matching 8 bases. The CDR3 contains 14 residues. Per germline, CDR1 SGHTA and CDR2 FQGNSA. V lost 6 bases and J lost 5; bases outside the gene matches: 5.

The count of this clone is one. J is TRBJ1-6 and V is TRBV7-9; perhaps TRBD1 as D (6 bases). Germline V CDR1 and CDR2: SEHNR, FQNEAQ (reference sequence). With 5 bases removed from V and 0 bases from J, the gap between germline ends came to 14 bases. The CDR3 spans 17 residues. CDR3 residues: CASSGGQLSSYNSPLHF. The CDR3 DNA reads as TGTGCCAGCAGCGGTGGACAGCTAAGCTCCTATAATTCACCCCTCCACTTT.

The rearrangement joins TRBV7-2 to TRBJ2-5; 8 bases agree with TRBD1. CDR1 is SGHTA, CDR2 FQGNSA, per germline. V shed 1 base and J 5 bases; nucleotides not matched to a gene: 6. The CDR3 totals 15 residues. CDR3: CASSLGAGGGETQYF. DNA of the CDR3: TGTGCCAGCAGCTTAGGGGCAGGGGGCGGGGAGACCCAGTACTTC.

CDR3 nucleotide sequence: TGTGCCCTAAAGCGAGGGGGCCCAGATACGCAGTATTTT. This encodes CALKRGGPDTQYF. The chain is built from TRBV6-1 and TRBJ2-3, with 7 bases that match TRBD1. Germline-derived CDR1 and CDR2 are MNHNS and SASEGT. CDR3 length equals 13 residues. V lost 11 bases to trimming and J lost 4 bases; unmatched junction nucleotides: 9.

The gene calls are TRBV7-9 and TRBJ2-7; TRBD1 matches 10 bases. V was clipped by 5 bases and J by 5 bases; unmatched bases: 9. The CDR3 is made up of 15 amino acids. In germline, CDR1 is SEHNR, CDR2 FQNEAQ (reference sequence). CDR3 loop: CASSSRDRGNNEQYF. The CDR3 nucleotides read TGTGCCAGCAGCAGCCGGGACAGGGGTAACAACGAGCAGTACTTC.

J is TRBJ2-5 and V is TRBV30; 9 bases align to TRBD2. V trimming: 4 bases; J trimming: 1 base; junction bases outside the gene matches: 4. Germline CDR1 GTSNPN, CDR2 SVGIG (reference sequence). This CDR3 region has 14 residues. The CDR3 loop reads CAWTQTSGQETQYF. In DNA form, the CDR3 reads TGTGCCTGGACCCAGACTAGCGGCCAAGAGACCCAGTACTTC.

V gene TRBV10-2 combines with J gene TRBJ2-7; D ambiguous. Germline CDR1 is WSHSY and CDR2 is SAAADI. Trimming left V 7 bases short and J 2 bases short, with 6 bases between. This CDR3 has 11 residues. This CDR3 reads CASMGPYEQYF. Written as DNA, the CDR3 is TGCGCCAGCATGGGCCCCTACGAGCAGTACTTC.

The rearrangement uses TRBV19 and TRBJ2-2; D may be TRBD2 (6 bases). Germline lookup yields CDR1 LNHDA and CDR2 SQIVND (reference sequence). With 1 base removed from V and 5 bases from J, the gap between germline ends came to 11 bases. The CDR3 covers 15 residues. Written as DNA, the CDR3 is TGTGCCAGTAGTATAGGGAGGGAAGGTACCGGGGAGCTGTTTTTT. Encoded protein: CASSIGREGTGELFF.

This clone was detected a few times. The chain has TRBV7-9 and TRBJ2-7; TRBD1 matches at 7 bases. The CDR3 spans 16 residues. From germline, CDR1 is SEHNR and CDR2 FQNEAQ (reference sequence). Germline trimming cut 2 bases from V and 0 bases from J; bases unmatched to any gene: 7. Here the CDR3 reads CASSLTGTVDSYEQYF. In DNA, the CDR3 is TGTGCCAGCAGCTTAACCGGGACAGTCGACTCCTACGAGCAGTACTTC.

This clone was counted between two and nine times. The V call is TRBV19, the J call TRBJ1-4; D gene unclear. CDR3 length: 13 amino acids. V lost 4 bases to trimming and J lost 4 bases, with 7 bases between them. CDR1 is LNHDA, CDR2 SQIVND, per germline (reference sequence). CDR3 coding DNA: TGTGCCAGTAGTAGGCAGTATAATGAAAAACTGTTTTTT. It specifies CASSRQYNEKLFF.